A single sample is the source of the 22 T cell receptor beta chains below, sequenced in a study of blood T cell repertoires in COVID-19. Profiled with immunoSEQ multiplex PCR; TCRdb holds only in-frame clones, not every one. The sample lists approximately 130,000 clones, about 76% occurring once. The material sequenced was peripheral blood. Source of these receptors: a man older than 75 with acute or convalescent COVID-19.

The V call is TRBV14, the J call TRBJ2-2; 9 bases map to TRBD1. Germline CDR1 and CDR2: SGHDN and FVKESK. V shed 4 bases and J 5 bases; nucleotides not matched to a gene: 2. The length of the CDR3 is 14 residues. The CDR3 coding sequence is TGTGCCAGCAGCCTAGGACAGGGGACCGGGGAGCTGTTTTTT. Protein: CASSLGQGTGELFF.

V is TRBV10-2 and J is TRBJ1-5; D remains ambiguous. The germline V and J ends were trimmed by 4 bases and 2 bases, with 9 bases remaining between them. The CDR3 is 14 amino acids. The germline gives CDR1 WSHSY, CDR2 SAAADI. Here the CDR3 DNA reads TGCGCCAGCAGTGGGTCGAGCGGCAATCAGCCCCAGCATTTT. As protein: CASSGSSGNQPQHF.

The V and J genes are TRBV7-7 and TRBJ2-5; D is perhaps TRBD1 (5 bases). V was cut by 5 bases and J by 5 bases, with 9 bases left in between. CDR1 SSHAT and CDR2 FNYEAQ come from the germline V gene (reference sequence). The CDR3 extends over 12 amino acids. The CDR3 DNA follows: TGTGCCAGCAGCGACCCAGGGGAGACCCAGTACTTC. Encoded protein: CASSDPGETQYF.

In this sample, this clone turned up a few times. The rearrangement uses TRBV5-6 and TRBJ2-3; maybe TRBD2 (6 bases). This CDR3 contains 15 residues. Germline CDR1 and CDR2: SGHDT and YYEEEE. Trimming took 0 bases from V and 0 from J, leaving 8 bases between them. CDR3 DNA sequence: TGTGCCAGCAGCTTGGGCGGACTAAGCACAGATACGCAGTATTTT. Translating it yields CASSLGGLSTDTQYF.

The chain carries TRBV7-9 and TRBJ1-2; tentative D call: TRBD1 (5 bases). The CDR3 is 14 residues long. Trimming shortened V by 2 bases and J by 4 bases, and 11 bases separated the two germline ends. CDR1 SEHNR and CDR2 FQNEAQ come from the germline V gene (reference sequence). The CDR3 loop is CASSLRRDFYGYTF. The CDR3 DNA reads TGTGCCAGCAGCTTAAGACGGGACTTCTATGGCTACACCTTC.

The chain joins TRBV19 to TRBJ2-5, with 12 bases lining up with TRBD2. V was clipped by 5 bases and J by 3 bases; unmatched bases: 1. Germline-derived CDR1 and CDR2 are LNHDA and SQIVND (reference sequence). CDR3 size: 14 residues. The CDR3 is CASSRLAGEETQYF. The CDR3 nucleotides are TGTGCCAGTAGTCGACTAGCGGGGGAAGAGACCCAGTACTTC.

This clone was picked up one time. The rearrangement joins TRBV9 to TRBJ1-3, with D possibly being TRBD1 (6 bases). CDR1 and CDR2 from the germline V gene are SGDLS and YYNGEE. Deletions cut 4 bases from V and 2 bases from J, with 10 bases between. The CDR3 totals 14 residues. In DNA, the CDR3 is TGTGCCAGCAGCAAACAGGGAGCTGGAAACACCATATATTTT. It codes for CASSKQGAGNTIYF. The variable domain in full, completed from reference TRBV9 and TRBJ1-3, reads DSGVTQTPKHLITATGQRVTLRCSPRSGDLSVYWYQQSLDQGLQFLIQYYNGEERAKGNILERFSAQQFPDLHSELNLSSLELGDSALYFCASSKQGAGNTIYFGEGSWLTVV.

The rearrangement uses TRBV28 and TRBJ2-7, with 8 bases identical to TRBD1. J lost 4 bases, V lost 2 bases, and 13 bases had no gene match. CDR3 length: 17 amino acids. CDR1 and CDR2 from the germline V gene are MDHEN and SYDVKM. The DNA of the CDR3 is TGTGCCAGCAGTTTAGGGACAGGAGTATTTCCCGGGTACGAGCAGTACTTC. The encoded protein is CASSLGTGVFPGYEQYF.

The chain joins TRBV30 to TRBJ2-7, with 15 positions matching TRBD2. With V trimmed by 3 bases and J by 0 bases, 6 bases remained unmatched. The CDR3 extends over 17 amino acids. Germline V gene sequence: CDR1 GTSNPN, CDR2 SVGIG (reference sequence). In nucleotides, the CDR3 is TGTGCCTGGAGGAGGGGACTAGCGGGGGGCAGCTCCTACGAGCAGTACTTC. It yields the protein CAWRRGLAGGSSYEQYF.

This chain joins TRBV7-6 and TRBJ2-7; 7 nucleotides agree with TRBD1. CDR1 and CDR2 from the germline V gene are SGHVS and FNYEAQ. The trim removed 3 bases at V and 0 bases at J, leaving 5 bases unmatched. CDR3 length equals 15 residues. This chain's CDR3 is CASSLAEGASYEQYF. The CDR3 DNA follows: TGTGCCAGCAGCTTGGCCGAGGGGGCCTCCTACGAGCAGTACTTC.

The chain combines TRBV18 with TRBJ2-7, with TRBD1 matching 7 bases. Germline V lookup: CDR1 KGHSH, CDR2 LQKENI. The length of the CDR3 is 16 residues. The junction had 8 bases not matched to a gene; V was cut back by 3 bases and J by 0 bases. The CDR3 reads CASSPKRAGGSYEQYF. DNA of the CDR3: TGTGCCAGCTCACCTAAGAGGGCAGGGGGCTCCTACGAGCAGTACTTC.

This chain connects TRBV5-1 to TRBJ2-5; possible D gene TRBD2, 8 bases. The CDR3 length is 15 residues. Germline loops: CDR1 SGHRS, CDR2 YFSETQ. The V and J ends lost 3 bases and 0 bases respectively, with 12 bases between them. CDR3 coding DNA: TGCGCCAGCAGCTCGGGGGGGACAGACCAAGAGACCCAGTACTTC. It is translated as CASSSGGTDQETQYF.

For the CDR3, the DNA is TGTGCCAGCAGCGGAGACGTGCCCGATGAGCAGTTCTTC. This translates into CASSGDVPDEQFF. The gene calls are TRBV4-2 and TRBJ2-1; D ambiguous. Germline lookup yields CDR1 LGHNA and CDR2 YNFKEQ. V was pared by 5 bases and J by 8 bases, with 13 bases between. This CDR3 is 13 amino acids long.

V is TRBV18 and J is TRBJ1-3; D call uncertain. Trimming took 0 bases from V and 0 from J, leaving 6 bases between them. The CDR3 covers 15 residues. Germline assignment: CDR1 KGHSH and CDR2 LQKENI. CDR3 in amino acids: CASSPPRGSGNTIYF. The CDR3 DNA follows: TGTGCCAGCTCACCACCGCGCGGCTCTGGAAACACCATATATTTT.

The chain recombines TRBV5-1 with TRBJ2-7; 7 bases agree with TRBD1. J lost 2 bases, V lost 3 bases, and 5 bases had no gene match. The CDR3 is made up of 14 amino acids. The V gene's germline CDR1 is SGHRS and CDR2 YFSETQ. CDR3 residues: CASSSTTGAYEQYF. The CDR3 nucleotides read TGCGCCAGCAGCTCGACTACAGGGGCCTACGAGCAGTACTTC.

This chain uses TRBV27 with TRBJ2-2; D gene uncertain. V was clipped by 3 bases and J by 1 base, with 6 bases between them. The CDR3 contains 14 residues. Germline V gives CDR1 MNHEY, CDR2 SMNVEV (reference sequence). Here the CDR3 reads CASSFFVNTGELFF. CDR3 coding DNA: TGTGCCAGCAGTTTTTTCGTGAACACCGGGGAGCTGTTTTTT.

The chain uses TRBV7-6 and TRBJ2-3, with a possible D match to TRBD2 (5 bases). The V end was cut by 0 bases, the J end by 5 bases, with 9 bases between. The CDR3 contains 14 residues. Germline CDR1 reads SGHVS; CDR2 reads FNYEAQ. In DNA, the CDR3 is TGTGCCAGCAGCTTAGCGCTTCGGGGAGATACGCAGTATTTT. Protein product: CASSLALRGDTQYF. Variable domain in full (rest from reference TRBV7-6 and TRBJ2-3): GAGVSQSPRYKVTKRGQDVALRCDPISGHVSLYWYRQALGQGPEFLTYFNYEAQQDKSGLPNDRFSAERPEGSISTLTIQRTEQRDSAMYRCASSLALRGDTQYFGPGTRLTVL.

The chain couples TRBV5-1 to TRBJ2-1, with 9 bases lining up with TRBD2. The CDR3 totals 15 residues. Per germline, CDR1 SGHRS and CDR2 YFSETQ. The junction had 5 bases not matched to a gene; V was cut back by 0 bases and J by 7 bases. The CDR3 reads CASSLGAGGANEQFF. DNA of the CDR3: TGCGCCAGCAGCTTGGGCGCGGGGGGGGCGAATGAGCAGTTCTTC.

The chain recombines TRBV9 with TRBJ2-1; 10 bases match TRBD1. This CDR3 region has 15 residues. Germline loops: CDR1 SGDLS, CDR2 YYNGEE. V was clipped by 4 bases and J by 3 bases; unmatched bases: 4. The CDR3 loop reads CASSTGQGGYNEQFF. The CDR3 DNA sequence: TGTGCCAGCAGCACAGGACAGGGGGGCTACAATGAGCAGTTCTTC.

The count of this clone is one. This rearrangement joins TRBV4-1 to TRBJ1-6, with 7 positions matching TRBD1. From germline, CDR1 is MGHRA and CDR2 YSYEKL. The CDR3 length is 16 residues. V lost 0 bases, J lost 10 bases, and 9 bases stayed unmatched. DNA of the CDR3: TGCGCCAGCAGCCAAGACTACAGGGGAACGAACTCACCCCTCCACTTT. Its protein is CASSQDYRGTNSPLHF.

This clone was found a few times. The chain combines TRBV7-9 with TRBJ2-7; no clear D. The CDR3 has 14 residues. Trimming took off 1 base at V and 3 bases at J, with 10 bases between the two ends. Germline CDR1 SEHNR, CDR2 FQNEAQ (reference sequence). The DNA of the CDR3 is TGTGCCAGCAGCTTAGATGGTCTCAGCTACGAGCAGTACTTC. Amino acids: CASSLDGLSYEQYF.

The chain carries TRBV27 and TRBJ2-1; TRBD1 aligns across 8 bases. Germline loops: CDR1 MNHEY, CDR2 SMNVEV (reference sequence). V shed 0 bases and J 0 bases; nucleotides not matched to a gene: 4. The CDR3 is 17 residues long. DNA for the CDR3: TGTGCCAGCAGTTTATCTTGGACAGGGAGCTCCTACAATGAGCAGTTCTTC. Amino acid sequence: CASSLSWTGSSYNEQFF.